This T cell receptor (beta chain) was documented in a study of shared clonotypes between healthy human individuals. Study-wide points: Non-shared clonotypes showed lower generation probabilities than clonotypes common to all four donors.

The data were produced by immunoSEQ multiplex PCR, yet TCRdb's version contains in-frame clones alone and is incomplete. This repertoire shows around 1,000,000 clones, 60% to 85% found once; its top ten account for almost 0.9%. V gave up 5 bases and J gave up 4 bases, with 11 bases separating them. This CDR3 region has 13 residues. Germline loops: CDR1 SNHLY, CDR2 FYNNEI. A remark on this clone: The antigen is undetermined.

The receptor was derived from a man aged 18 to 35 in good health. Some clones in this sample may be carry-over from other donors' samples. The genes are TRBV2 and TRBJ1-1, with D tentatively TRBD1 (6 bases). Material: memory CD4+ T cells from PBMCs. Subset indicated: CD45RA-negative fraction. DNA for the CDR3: TGTGCCAGCAGTCCAGGGGCGACCACTGAAGCTTTCTTT. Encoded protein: CASSPGATTEAFF. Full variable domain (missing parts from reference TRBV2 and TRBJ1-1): EPEVTQTPSHQVTQMGQEVILRCVPISNHLYFYWYRQILGQKVEFLVSFYNNEISEKSEIFDDQFSVERPDGSNFTLKIRSTKLEDSAMYFCASSPGATTEAFFGQGTRLTVV.